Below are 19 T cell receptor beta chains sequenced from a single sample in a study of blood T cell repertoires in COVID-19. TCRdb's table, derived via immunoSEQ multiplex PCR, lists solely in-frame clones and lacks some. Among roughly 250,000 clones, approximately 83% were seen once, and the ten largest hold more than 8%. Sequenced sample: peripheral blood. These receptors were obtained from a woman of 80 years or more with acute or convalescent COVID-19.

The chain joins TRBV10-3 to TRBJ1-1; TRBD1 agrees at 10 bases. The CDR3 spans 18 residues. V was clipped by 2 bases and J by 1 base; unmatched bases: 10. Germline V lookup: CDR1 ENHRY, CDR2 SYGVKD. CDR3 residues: CAISEAGTGDRGNTEAFF. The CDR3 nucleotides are TGTGCCATCAGTGAGGCAGGGACAGGGGACAGAGGGAACACTGAAGCTTTCTTT.

The DNA of the CDR3 is TGTGCCAGCAGCTTAGGCTCCCAGGGCGGTACGGCATATAATTCACCCCTCCACTTT. Protein: CASSLGSQGGTAYNSPLHF. The J gene is TRBJ1-6, the V gene TRBV13, with D perhaps matching TRBD1 (5 bases). V lost 0 bases and J 4 bases, leaving 19 bases between the germline ends. The CDR3 runs 19 residues. Looked up from germline, CDR1 is PRHDT and CDR2 is FYEKMQ (reference sequence).

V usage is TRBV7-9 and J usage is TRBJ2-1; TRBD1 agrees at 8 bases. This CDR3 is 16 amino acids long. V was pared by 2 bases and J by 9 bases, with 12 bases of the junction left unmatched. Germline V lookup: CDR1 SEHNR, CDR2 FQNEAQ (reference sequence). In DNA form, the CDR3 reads TGTGCCAGCAGCTTATACAGGGGGACGATCTTAGGTGAGCAGTTCTTC. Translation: CASSLYRGTILGEQFF.

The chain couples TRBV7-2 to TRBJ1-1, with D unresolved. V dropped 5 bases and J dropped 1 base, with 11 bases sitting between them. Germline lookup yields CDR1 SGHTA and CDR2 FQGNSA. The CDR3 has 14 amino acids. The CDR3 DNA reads TGTGCCAGCAGCCCCCCTAATGGGAACACTGAAGCTTTCTTT. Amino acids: CASSPPNGNTEAFF.

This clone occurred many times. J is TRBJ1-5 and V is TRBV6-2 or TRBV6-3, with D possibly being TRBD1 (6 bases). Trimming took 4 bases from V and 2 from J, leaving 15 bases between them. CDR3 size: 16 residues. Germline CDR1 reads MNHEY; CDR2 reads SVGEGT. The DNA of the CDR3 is TGTGCCAGCAGTTTTGGACAGTTCGGTGGCAATCAGCCCCAGCATTTT. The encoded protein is CASSFGQFGGNQPQHF.

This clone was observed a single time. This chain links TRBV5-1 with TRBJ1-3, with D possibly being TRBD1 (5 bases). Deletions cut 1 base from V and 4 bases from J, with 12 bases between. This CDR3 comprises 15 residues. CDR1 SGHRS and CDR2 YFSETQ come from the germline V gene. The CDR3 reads CASSLLGAGGNTIYF. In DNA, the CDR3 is TGCGCCAGCAGCTTGTTAGGGGCAGGAGGAAACACCATATATTTT.

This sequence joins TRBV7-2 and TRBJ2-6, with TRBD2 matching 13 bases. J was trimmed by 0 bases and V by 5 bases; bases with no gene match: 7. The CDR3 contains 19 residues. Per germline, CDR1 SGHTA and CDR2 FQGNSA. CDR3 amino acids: CASSGGLAGQFSGANVLTF. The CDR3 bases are TGTGCCAGCAGCGGGGGACTAGCGGGGCAATTCTCTGGGGCCAACGTCCTGACTTTC.

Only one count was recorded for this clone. CDR3 protein: CASSFPPGTGGRAFF. Written as DNA, the CDR3 is TGTGCCAGCAGTTTCCCCCCCGGGACAGGGGGGAGAGCTTTCTTT. J is TRBJ1-1 and V is TRBV28; 11 bases are shared with TRBD1. Germline V lookup: CDR1 MDHEN, CDR2 SYDVKM. Trimming cost V 3 bases and J 10 bases; bases outside gene matches: 10. This CDR3 is 15 amino acids long.

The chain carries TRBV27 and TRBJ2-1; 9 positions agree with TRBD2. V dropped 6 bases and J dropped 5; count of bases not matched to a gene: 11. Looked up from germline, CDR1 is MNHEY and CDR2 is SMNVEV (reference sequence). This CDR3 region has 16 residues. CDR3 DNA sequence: TGTGCCAGCAGCATGATAAGCGGGGGGTCAGACAATGAGCAGTTCTTC. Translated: CASSMISGGSDNEQFF.

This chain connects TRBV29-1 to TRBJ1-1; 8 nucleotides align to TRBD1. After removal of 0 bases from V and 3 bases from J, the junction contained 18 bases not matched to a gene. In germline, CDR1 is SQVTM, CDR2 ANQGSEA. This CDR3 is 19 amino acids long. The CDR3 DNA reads TGCAGCGTTGAAGATCGAGGGCAGGGGGCTTGGGTTTGGGACACTGAAGCTTTCTTT. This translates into CSVEDRGQGAWVWDTEAFF.

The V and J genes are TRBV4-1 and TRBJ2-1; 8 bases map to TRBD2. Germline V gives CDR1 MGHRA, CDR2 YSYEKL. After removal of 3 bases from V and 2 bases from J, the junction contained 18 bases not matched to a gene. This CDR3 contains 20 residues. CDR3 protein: CASSQEFIGLAVSPYNEQFF. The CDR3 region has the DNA TGCGCCAGCAGCCAGGAGTTCATAGGACTAGCCGTGTCCCCCTACAATGAGCAGTTCTTC.

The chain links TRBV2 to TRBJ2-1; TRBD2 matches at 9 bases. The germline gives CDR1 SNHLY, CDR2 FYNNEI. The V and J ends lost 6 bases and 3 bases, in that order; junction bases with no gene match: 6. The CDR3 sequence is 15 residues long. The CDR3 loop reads CASSPGTSYYNEQFF. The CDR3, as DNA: TGTGCCAGCAGCCCCGGGACTAGCTACTACAATGAGCAGTTCTTC.

The CDR3 here is CASIGQGDSPLHF. The CDR3 bases are TGTGCCAGCATCGGACAGGGGGATTCACCCCTCCACTTT. The rearrangement joins TRBV2 to TRBJ1-6; TRBD1 matches 10 bases. Germline-derived CDR1 and CDR2 are SNHLY and FYNNEI. The CDR3 spans 13 residues. Trimming removed 7 bases from V and 8 bases from J; junction bases left unmatched: 2.

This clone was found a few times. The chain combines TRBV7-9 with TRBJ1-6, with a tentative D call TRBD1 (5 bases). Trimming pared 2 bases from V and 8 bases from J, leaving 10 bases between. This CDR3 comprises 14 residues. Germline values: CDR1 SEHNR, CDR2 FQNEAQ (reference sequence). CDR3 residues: CASSLIQGHSPLHF. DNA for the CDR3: TGTGCCAGCAGCTTAATCCAGGGCCATTCACCCCTCCACTTT.

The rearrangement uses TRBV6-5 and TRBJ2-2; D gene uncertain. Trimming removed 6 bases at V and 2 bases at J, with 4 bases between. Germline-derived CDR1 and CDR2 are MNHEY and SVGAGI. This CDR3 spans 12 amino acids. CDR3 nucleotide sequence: TGTGCCAGCAGCCTCAACACCGGGGAGCTGTTTTTT. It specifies CASSLNTGELFF.

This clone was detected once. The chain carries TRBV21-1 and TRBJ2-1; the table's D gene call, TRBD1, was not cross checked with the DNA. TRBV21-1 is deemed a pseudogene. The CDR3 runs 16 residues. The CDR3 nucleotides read TGTGCCAGCAGCAAGGGCCCCTGGGGCCCCGATCAAGAGCAGTTCTTC. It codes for CASSKGPWGPDQEQFF.

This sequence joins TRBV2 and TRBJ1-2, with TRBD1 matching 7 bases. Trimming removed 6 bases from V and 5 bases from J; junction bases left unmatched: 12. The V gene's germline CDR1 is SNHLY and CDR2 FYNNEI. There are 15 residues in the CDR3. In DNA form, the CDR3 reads TGTGCCAGCAGCTTACAGGGGCCGACCGTTTATGGCTACACCTTC. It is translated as CASSLQGPTVYGYTF.

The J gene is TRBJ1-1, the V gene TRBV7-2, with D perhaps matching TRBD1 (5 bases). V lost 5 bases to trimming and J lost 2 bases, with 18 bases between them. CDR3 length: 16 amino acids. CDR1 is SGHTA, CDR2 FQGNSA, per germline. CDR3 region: CASSPFLPGENTEAFF. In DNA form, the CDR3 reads TGTGCCAGCAGCCCCTTCCTCCCGGGGGAAAACACTGAAGCTTTCTTT.

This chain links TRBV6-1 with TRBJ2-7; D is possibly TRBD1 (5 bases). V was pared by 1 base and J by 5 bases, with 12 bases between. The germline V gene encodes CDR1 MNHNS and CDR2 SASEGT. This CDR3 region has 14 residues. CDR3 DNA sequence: TGTGCCAGCAGTGAAGGGACATTTTCGCACGAGCAGTACTTC. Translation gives CASSEGTFSHEQYF.